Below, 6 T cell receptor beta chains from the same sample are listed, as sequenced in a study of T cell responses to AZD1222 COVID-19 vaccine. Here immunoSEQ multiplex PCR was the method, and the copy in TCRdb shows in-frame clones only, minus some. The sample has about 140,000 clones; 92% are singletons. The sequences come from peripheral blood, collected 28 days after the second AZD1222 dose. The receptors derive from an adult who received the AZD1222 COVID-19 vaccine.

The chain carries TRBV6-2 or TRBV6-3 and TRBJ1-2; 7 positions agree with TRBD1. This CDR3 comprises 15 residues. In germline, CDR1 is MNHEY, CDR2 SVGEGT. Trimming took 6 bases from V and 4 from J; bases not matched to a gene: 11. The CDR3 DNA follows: TGTGCCAGCAGCCCACCGGCCTCAGGGGGCTATGGCTACACCTTC. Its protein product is CASSPPASGGYGYTF.

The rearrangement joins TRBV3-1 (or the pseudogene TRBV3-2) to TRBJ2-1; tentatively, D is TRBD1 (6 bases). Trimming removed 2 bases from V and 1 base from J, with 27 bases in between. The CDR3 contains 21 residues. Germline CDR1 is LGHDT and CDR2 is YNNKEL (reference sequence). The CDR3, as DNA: TGTGCCAGCAGCCAAAACCGACAGGCCACGAGGTTTCTACAATCCTACAATGAGCAGTTCTTC. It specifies CASSQNRQATRFLQSYNEQFF.

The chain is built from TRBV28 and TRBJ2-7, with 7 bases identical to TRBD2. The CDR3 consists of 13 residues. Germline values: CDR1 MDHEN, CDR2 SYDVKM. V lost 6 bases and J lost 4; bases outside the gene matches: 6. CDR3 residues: CASRSGTVYEQYF. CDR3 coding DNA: TGTGCCAGCAGGAGCGGGACGGTTTACGAGCAGTACTTC.

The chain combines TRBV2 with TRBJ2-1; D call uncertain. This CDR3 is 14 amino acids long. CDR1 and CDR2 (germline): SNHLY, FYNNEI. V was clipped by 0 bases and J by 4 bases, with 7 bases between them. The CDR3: CASSEANEYNEQFF. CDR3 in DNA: TGTGCCAGCAGTGAAGCAAATGAGTACAATGAGCAGTTCTTC.

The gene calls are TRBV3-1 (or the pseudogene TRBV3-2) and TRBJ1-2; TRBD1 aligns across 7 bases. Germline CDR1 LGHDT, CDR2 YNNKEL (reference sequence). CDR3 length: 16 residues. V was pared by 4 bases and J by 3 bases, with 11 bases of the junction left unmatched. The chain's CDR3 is CASSPVDRDPYYGYTF. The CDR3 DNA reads TGTGCCAGCAGCCCCGTAGACAGGGACCCATACTATGGCTACACCTTC.

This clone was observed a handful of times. CDR3 residues: CASSQGGLGTDNSPLHF. CDR3 DNA: TGCGCCAGCAGCCAAGGGGGTCTCGGGACAGATAATTCACCCCTCCACTTT. The V and J genes are TRBV4-1 and TRBJ1-6, with 7 bases matching TRBD1. After removal of 1 base from V and 5 bases from J, the junction contained 8 bases not matched to a gene. CDR1 and CDR2 from the germline V gene are MGHRA and YSYEKL. The CDR3 runs to 17 residues.